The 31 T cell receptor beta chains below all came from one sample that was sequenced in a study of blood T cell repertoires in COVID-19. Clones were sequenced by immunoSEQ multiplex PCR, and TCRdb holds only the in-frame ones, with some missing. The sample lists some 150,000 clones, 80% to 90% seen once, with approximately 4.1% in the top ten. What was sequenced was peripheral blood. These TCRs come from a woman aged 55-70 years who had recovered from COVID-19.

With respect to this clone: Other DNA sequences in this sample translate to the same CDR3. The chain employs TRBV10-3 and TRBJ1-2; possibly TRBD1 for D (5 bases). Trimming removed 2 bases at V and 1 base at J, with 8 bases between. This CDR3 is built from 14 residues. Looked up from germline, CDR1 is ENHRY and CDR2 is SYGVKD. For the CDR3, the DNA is TGTGCCATCAGTGAGAGCCAGGGTAACTATGGCTACACCTTC. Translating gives CAISESQGNYGYTF.

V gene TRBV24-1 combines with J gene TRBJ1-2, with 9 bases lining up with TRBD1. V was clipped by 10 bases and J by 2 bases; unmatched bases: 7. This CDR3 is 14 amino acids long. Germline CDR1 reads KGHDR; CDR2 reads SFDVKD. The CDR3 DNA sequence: TGTGCCACGTCCCCGGGACAGGGAAACTATGGCTACACCTTC. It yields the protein CATSPGQGNYGYTF.

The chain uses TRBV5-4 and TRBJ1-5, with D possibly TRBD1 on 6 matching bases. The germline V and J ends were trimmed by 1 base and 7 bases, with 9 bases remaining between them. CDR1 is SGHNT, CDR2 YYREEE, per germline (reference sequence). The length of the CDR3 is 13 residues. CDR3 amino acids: CASSLNRDQPQHF. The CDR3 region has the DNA TGTGCCAGCAGCTTGAACAGGGACCAGCCCCAGCATTTT. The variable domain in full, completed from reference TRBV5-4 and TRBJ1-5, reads ETGVTQSPTHLIKTRGQQVTLRCSSQSGHNTVSWYQQALGQGPQFIFQYYREEENGRGNFPPRFSGLQFPNYSSELNVNALELDDSALYLCASSLNRDQPQHFGDGTRLSIL.

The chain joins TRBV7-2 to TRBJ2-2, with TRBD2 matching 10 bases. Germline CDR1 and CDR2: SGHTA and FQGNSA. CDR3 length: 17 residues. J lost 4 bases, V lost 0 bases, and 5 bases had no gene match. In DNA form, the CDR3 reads TGTGCCAGCAGCTTAGCTCTAGCGGGGGTTTCCACCGGGGAGCTGTTTTTT. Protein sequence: CASSLALAGVSTGELFF.

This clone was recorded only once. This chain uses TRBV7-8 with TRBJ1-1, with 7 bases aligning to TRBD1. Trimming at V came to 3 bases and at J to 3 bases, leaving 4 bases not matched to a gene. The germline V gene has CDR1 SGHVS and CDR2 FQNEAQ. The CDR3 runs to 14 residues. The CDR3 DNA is TGTGCCAGCAGCTTTATCAGGGGGGACACTGAAGCTTTCTTT. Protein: CASSFIRGDTEAFF.

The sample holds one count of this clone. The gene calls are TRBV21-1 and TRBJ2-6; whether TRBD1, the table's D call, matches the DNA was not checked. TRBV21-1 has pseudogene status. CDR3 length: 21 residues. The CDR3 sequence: CASTATLGGDRGHYGANVLTF. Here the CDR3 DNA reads TGTGCCAGCACCGCCACCTTGGGGGGGGACAGGGGGCATTATGGGGCCAACGTCCTGACTTTC.

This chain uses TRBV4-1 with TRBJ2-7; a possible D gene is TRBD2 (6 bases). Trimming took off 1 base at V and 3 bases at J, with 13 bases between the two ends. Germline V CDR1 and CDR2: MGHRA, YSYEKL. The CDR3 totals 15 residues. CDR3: CASSQVPTGGYEQYF. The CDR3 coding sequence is TGCGCCAGCAGCCAAGTCCCCACCGGGGGCTACGAGCAGTACTTC.

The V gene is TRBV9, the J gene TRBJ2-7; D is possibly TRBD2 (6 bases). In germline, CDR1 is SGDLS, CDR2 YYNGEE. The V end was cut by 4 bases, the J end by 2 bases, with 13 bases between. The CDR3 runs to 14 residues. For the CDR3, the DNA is TGTGCCAGCAGCCCGTCTTCGGGGGCCTACGAGCAGTACTTC. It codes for CASSPSSGAYEQYF.

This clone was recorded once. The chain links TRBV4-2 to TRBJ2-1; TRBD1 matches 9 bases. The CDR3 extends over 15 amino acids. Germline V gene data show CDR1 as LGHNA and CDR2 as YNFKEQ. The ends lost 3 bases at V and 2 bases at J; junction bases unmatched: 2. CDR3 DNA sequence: TGTGCCAGCAGCCAGGGACAGGGCCCCTACAATGAGCAGTTCTTC. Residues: CASSQGQGPYNEQFF.

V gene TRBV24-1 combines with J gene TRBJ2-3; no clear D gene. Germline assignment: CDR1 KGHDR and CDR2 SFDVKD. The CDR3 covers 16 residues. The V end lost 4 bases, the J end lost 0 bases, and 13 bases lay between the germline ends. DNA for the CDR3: TGTGCCACCAGTGACCACACAGTGGCTAGCACAGATACGCAGTATTTT. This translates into CATSDHTVASTDTQYF.

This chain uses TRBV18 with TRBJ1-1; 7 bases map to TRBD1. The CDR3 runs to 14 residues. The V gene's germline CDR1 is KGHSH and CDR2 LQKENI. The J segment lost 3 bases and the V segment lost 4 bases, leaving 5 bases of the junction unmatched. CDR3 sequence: CASSRDSDHTEAFF. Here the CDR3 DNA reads TGTGCCAGCTCACGGGACAGCGACCACACTGAAGCTTTCTTT.

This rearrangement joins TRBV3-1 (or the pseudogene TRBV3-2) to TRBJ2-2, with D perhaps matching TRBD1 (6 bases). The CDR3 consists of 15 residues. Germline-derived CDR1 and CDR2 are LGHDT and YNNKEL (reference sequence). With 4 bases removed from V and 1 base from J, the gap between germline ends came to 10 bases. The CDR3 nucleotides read TGTGCCAGCAGCCCAATAGGGGGGAACACCGGGGAGCTGTTTTTT. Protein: CASSPIGGNTGELFF.

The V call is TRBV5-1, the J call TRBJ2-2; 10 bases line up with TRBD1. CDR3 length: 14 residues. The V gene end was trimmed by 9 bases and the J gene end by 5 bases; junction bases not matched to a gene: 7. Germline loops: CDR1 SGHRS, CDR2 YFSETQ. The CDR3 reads CATRQGAGTGELFF. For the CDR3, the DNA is TGCGCCACCAGACAGGGGGCCGGGACCGGGGAGCTGTTTTTT.

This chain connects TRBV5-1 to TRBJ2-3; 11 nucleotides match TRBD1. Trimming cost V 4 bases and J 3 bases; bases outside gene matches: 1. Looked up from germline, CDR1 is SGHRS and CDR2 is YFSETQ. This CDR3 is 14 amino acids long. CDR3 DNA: TGCGCCAGCAGCGGACAGGGGGCAACAGATACGCAGTATTTT. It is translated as CASSGQGATDTQYF.

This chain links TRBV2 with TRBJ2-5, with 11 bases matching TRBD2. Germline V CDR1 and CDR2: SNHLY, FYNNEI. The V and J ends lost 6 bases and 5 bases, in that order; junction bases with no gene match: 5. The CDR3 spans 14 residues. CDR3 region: CASSLTSGEETQYF. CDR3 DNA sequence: TGTGCCAGCAGCCTGACTAGCGGGGAGGAGACCCAGTACTTC.

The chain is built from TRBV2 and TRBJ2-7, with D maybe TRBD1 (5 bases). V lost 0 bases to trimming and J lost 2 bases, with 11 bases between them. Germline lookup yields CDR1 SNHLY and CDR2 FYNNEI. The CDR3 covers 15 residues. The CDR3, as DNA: TGTGCCAGCAGTGAAGCCCCAGGGCCAACCTACGAGCAGTACTTC. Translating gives CASSEAPGPTYEQYF.

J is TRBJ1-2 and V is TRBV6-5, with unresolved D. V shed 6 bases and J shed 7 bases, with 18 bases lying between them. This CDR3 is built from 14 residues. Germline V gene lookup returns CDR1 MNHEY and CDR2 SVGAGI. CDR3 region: CASRAPSGSGGYTF. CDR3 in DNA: TGTGCCAGCAGGGCGCCTTCCGGGTCGGGTGGCTACACCTTC.

The CDR3 sequence: CASTFREGTEAFF. In DNA form, the CDR3 reads TGTGCCAGCACCTTCAGGGAAGGCACTGAAGCTTTCTTT. This sequence joins TRBV6-5 and TRBJ1-1; D is possibly TRBD1 (5 bases). V was cut by 7 bases and J by 4 bases, with 13 bases left in between. CDR1 is MNHEY, CDR2 SVGAGI, per germline. The CDR3 sequence is 13 residues long.

The CDR3 nucleotides are TGCGCCAGCAGCCCCGGACAGGCACCTACCTACGAGCAGTACTTC. This encodes CASSPGQAPTYEQYF. This chain connects TRBV5-1 to TRBJ2-7; TRBD1 agrees at 7 bases. Losses at the gene ends were 4 bases for V and 2 bases for J; bases not matched to a gene: 9. CDR1 is SGHRS and CDR2 is YFSETQ in the germline V gene. The CDR3 contains 15 residues.

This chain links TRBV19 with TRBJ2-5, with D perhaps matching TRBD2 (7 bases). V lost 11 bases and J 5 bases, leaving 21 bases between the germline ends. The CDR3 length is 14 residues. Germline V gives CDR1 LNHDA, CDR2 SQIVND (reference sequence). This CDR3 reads CASRRGPDTETQYF. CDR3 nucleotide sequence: TGTGCCTCGCGGCGGGGGCCCGATACGGAGACCCAGTACTTC.

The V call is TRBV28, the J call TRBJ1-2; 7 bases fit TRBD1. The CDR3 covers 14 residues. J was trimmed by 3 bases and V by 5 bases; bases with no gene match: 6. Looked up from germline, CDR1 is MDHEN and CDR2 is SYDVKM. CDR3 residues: CASSAGGGDYGYTF. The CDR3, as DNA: TGTGCCAGCAGTGCGGGAGGGGGCGACTATGGCTACACCTTC.

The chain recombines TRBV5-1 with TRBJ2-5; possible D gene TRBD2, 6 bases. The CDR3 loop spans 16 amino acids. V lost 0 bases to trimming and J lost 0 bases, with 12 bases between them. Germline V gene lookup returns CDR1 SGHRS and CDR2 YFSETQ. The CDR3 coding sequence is TGCGCCAGCAGCTTGGGAAGCATAGCGGACCAAGAGACCCAGTACTTC. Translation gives CASSLGSIADQETQYF.

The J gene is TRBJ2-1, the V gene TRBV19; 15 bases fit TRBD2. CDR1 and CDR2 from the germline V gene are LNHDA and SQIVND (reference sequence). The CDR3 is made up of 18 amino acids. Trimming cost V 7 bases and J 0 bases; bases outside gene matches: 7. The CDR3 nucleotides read TGTGCCAGTATGGGACTAGCGGGGGGCTCGAGCTCCTACAATGAGCAGTTCTTC. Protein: CASMGLAGGSSSYNEQFF.

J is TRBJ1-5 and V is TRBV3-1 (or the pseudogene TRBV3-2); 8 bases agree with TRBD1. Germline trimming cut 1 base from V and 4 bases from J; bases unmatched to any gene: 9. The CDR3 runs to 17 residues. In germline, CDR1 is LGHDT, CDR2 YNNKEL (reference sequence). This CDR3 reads CASSQGDRWVRNQPQHF. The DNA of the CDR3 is TGTGCCAGCAGCCAAGGGGACAGGTGGGTAAGAAATCAGCCCCAGCATTTT.

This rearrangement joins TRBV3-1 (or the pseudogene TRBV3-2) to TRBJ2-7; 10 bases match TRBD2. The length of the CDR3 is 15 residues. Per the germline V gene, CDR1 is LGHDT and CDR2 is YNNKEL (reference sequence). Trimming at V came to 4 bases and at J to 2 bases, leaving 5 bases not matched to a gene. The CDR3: CASSPSSGGTYEQYF. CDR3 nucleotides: TGTGCCAGCAGCCCCTCTAGCGGGGGTACCTACGAGCAGTACTTC.

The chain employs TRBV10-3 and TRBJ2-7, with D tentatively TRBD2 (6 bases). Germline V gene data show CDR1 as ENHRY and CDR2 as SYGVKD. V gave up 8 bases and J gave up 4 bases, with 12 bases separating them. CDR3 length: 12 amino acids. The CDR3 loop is CAISGLSYEQYF. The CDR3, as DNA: TGTGCCATCTCGGGACTCTCTTACGAGCAGTACTTC.

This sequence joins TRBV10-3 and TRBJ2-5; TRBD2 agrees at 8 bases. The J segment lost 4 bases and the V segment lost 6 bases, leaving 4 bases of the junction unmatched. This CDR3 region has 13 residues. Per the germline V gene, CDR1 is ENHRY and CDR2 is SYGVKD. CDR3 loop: CAIRTGGRETQYF. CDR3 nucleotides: TGTGCCATCAGGACGGGGGGGCGAGAGACCCAGTACTTC.

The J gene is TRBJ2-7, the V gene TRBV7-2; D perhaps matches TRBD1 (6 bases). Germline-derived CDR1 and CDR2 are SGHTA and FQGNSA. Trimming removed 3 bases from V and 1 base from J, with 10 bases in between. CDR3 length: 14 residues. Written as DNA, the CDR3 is TGTGCCAGCAGCTTCGCAGGGGTTTCCTACGAGCAGTACTTC. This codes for CASSFAGVSYEQYF.

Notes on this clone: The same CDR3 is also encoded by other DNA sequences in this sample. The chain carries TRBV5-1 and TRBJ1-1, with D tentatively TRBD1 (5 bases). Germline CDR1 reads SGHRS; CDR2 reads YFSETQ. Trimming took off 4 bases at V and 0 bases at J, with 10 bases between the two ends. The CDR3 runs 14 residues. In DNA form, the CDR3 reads TGCGCCAGCAGCAGGGGTACGATGAACACTGAAGCTTTCTTT. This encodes CASSRGTMNTEAFF.

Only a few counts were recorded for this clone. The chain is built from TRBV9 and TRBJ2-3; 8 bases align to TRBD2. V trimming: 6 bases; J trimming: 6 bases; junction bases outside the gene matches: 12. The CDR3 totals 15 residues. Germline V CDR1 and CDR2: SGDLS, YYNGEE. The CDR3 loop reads CASNPGGLDGDTQYF. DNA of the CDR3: TGTGCCAGCAACCCGGGGGGGTTGGATGGGGATACGCAGTATTTT. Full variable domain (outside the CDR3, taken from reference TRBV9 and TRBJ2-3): DSGVTQTPKHLITATGQRVTLRCSPRSGDLSVYWYQQSLDQGLQFLIQYYNGEERAKGNILERFSAQQFPDLHSELNLSSLELGDSALYFCASNPGGLDGDTQYFGPGTRLTVL.

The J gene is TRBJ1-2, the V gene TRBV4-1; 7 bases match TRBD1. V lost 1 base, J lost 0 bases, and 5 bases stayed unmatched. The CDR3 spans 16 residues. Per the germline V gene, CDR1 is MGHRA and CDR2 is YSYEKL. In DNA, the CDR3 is TGCGCCAGCAGCCAAGTGGGACAGACCGCTAACTATGGCTACACCTTC. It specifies CASSQVGQTANYGYTF.